This entry lists 21 T cell receptor beta chains sequenced from one sample in a study of blood T cells in healthy people across ages. PCR was performed a second time for about 7 to 12 cycles using a sample-barcoded 5' primer and a J-beta primer mix. A single record per CDR3 protein comes from TCRdb applying MiXCR to the 5' RACE reads. The table includes 1.5 million to 2 million distinct CDR3 sequences, about 28% detected once. Sequencing input: blood. The receptor source for this set is a woman in her twenties or thirties in good health.

The chain couples TRBV7-2 to TRBJ2-1; 7 positions agree with TRBD2. CDR3 length equals 14 residues. The V gene's germline CDR1 is SGHTA and CDR2 FQGNSA. V trimming: 3 bases; J trimming: 10 bases; junction bases outside the gene matches: 9. The CDR3 reads CASSFWEGSGEQFF. In DNA, the CDR3 is TGTGCCAGCAGCTTTTGGGAGGGTTCGGGGGAGCAGTTCTTC. Looking up the rest from reference TRBV7-2 and TRBJ2-1 gives the full variable domain: GAGVSQSPSNKVTEKGKDVELRCDPISGHTALYWYRQSLGQGLEFLIYFQGNSAPDKSGLPSDRFSAERTGGSVSTLTIQRTQQEDSAVYLCASSFWEGSGEQFFGPGTRLTVL.

This clonotype was recorded at least ten times. The rearrangement links TRBV10-3 to TRBJ2-3; 9 bases agree with TRBD2. The CDR3 consists of 16 residues. After removal of 7 bases from V and 5 bases from J, the junction contained 13 bases not matched to a gene. Germline V gives CDR1 ENHRY, CDR2 SYGVKD. Here the CDR3 DNA reads TGTGCCATCACCCCCCTGGAGATAGCGGGAGTAGATACGCAGTATTTT. As protein: CAITPLEIAGVDTQYF.

The chain has TRBV2 and TRBJ1-4, with TRBD1 identical over 8 bases. The germline V gene has CDR1 SNHLY and CDR2 FYNNEI. This CDR3 has 16 amino acids. V shed 0 bases and J 2 bases; nucleotides not matched to a gene: 2. The CDR3 DNA reads as TGTGCCAGCAGTGAAGCAAGGGACAGGACTAATGAAAAACTGTTTTTT. Protein: CASSEARDRTNEKLFF.

In this sample, this clonotype turned up once. Written as DNA, the CDR3 is TGTGCCAGCTCACGGGATGCGACTAGGTACGGGGCCAACGTCCTGACTTTC. Its protein is CASSRDATRYGANVLTF. The chain uses TRBV18 and TRBJ2-6, with D possibly matching TRBD2 (6 bases). The V gene lost 4 bases and the J gene lost 4 bases, with 17 bases spanning the gap. Germline lookup yields CDR1 KGHSH and CDR2 LQKENI. This CDR3 has 17 amino acids.

This chain uses TRBV19 with TRBJ2-7, with 8 bases identical to TRBD2. Germline V CDR1 and CDR2: LNHDA, SQIVND (reference sequence). The CDR3 runs 17 residues. V lost 6 bases to trimming and J lost 2 bases; unmatched junction nucleotides: 15. CDR3 region: CASSPGKGIAGPYEQYF. The DNA for the CDR3 is TGTGCCAGTAGCCCAGGGAAAGGGATAGCGGGACCCTACGAGCAGTACTTC.

This clonotype was observed many times. The chain recombines TRBV5-1 with TRBJ2-1; 8 bases match TRBD2. Unmatched junction bases numbered 6, after V lost 4 bases and J lost 0 bases. CDR3 length: 16 amino acids. Germline V gene sequence: CDR1 SGHRS, CDR2 YFSETQ. The CDR3 sequence is CASSPGGVTSYNEQFF. The CDR3 DNA follows: TGCGCCAGCAGCCCCGGGGGGGTAACCTCCTACAATGAGCAGTTCTTC.

A remark on this clonotype: One base away lies a much larger clone, so this may be a sequencing read error. Given the absence of the conserved phenylalanine or tryptophan at the CDR3 end, a read error is likely. The chain uses TRBV7-3 and TRBJ2-1; 8 bases map to TRBD2. This CDR3 region has 15 residues. Germline V CDR1 and CDR2: SGHTA, FQGTGA. V trimming: 0 bases; J trimming: 6 bases; junction bases outside the gene matches: 4. The CDR3 DNA sequence: TGTGCCAGCAGCTTAACACTAGCGGAAGGCAATGAGCAGTTCTTA. Its protein is CASSLTLAEGNEQFL.

This clonotype was found many times. This chain connects TRBV7-2 to TRBJ2-7; D is undetermined. CDR1 and CDR2 (germline): SGHTA, FQGNSA. The CDR3 is 14 residues long. V was pared by 3 bases and J by 2 bases, with 11 bases between. CDR3 in DNA: TGTGCCAGCAGCTTGAAAGGGTTTCCCTACGAGCAGTACTTC. Its protein is CASSLKGFPYEQYF.

On this clonotype: A much bigger clone sits one base away, suggesting this may be a read error. The J gene is TRBJ2-4, the V gene TRBV24-1, with no clear D. V was shortened by 5 bases and J by 13 bases, with 14 bases between the two germline ends. Germline V CDR1 and CDR2: KGHDR, SFDVKD. The CDR3 extends over 12 amino acids. The CDR3 sequence: CATSGSNKEQYF. DNA for the CDR3: TGTGCCACCAGTGGTTCAAACAAAGAGCAGTACTTC.

The gene calls are TRBV20-1 and TRBJ2-7; 12 bases are shared with TRBD2. The germline gives CDR1 DFQATT, CDR2 SNEGSKA (reference sequence). This CDR3 contains 19 residues. The V segment lost 6 bases and the J segment 2 bases; nucleotides outside the gene matches: 20. The CDR3 is CSALSSGLAGGPTTYEQYF. CDR3 bases: TGCAGTGCCCTCTCCTCGGGGCTAGCGGGAGGGCCTACAACCTACGAGCAGTACTTC.

The rearrangement uses TRBV28 and TRBJ1-1, with D possibly TRBD1 on 6 matching bases. Trimming removed 6 bases at V and 0 bases at J, with 11 bases between. The CDR3 consists of 14 residues. CDR1 and CDR2 from the germline V gene are MDHEN and SYDVKM. CDR3 DNA sequence: TGTGCCAGCAGACGTCACAGGGTGAACACTGAAGCTTTCTTT. Translating gives CASRRHRVNTEAFF.

The rearrangement links TRBV7-2 to TRBJ2-6; D not resolved. Trimming stripped 1 base from V and 4 bases from J, with 17 bases between. CDR1 and CDR2 (germline): SGHTA, FQGNSA. The CDR3 is made up of 18 amino acids. The CDR3 region has the DNA TGTGCCAGCAGCTTAGTCTTTAATCCGACTCTCGGGGCCAACGTCCTGACTTTC. Its protein is CASSLVFNPTLGANVLTF.

For this clonotype: At one end, the junction sequence differs from germline, possibly due to a read error. This sequence joins TRBV7-2 and TRBJ1-4; tentative D call: TRBD1 (5 bases). The CDR3 contains 12 residues. Per the germline V gene, CDR1 is SGHTA and CDR2 is FQGNSA. This chain's CDR3 is CASSLQGEKRFF. CDR3 bases: TGTGCCAGCAGCTTGCAGGGAGAAAAACGGTTTTTT.

This rearrangement joins TRBV7-9 to TRBJ2-7, with D possibly being TRBD1 (5 bases). The CDR3 totals 12 residues. The germline V gene encodes CDR1 SEHNR and CDR2 FQNEAQ (reference sequence). The germline V and J ends were trimmed by 6 bases and 6 bases, with 12 bases remaining between them. CDR3 sequence (DNA): TGTGCCAGCAGTCCAGGGTCATCCGAGCAGTACTTC. It encodes CASSPGSSEQYF.

Comments on this clonotype: Being one base from a much bigger clone, this may be a read error. This chain uses TRBV20-1 with TRBJ1-2; 9 nucleotides align to TRBD1. The CDR3 is 13 residues long. V trimming: 5 bases; J trimming: 12 bases; junction bases outside the gene matches: 13. Germline assignment: CDR1 DFQATT and CDR2 SNEGSKA (reference sequence). CDR3 coding DNA: TGCAGTGCTCCGTCCCGGGACAGGGCCGGCCACACCTTC. As protein: CSAPSRDRAGHTF.

This clonotype occurred a few times. V gene TRBV15 combines with J gene TRBJ1-1, with 7 bases aligning to TRBD1. The CDR3 loop spans 13 amino acids. Germline values: CDR1 LNHNV, CDR2 YYDKDF (reference sequence). V lost 0 bases to trimming and J lost 10 bases; unmatched junction nucleotides: 5. The CDR3 sequence is CATSRDTGERAFF. The CDR3 coding sequence is TGTGCCACCAGCAGAGACACAGGGGAGCGAGCTTTCTTT. Full variable domain (outside the CDR3, taken from reference TRBV15 and TRBJ1-1): DAMVIQNPRYQVTQFGKPVTLSCSQTLNHNVMYWYQQKSSQAPKLLFHYYDKDFNNEADTPDNFQSRRPNTSFCFLDIRSPGLGDTAMYLCATSRDTGERAFFGQGTRLTVV.

A few counts support this clonotype. The CDR3 DNA reads as TGTGCTAGTGCCCCAGGCGGGGGCCGAGATACGCAGTATTTT. Translated: CASAPGGGRDTQYF. The chain recombines TRBV12-5 with TRBJ2-3; a weak D match, TRBD2 (7 bases). V gave up 7 bases and J gave up 5 bases, with 16 bases separating them. This CDR3 is 14 amino acids long. The germline V gene has CDR1 LGHNT and CDR2 FRNRAP.

For the CDR3, the DNA is TGCAGTGCTAGAGATCAGGGCGGGAGGGGAGAGACCCAGTACTTC. This translates into CSARDQGGRGETQYF. This rearrangement joins TRBV20-1 to TRBJ2-5; 9 bases align to TRBD2. The length of the CDR3 is 15 residues. Trimming cost V 0 bases and J 4 bases; bases outside gene matches: 6. Per the germline V gene, CDR1 is DFQATT and CDR2 is SNEGSKA (reference sequence).

V gene TRBV27 combines with J gene TRBJ1-2; D is ambiguous. V shed 5 bases and J shed 4 bases, with 17 bases lying between them. Germline lookup yields CDR1 MNHEY and CDR2 SMNVEV (reference sequence). The CDR3 length is 15 residues. The DNA of the CDR3 is TGTGCCAGCAGTAGTAAGCAGGCCTTTAGCTATGGCTACACCTTC. It yields the protein CASSSKQAFSYGYTF.

The chain recombines TRBV11-2 with TRBJ2-7; 9 nucleotides match TRBD2. The CDR3 consists of 15 residues. The V segment lost 4 bases and the J segment 5 bases; nucleotides outside the gene matches: 9. The germline V gene has CDR1 SGHAT and CDR2 FQNNGV. CDR3 region: CASSSPAGGQDEQYF. CDR3 nucleotides: TGTGCCAGCAGCTCCCCAGCGGGAGGTCAGGACGAGCAGTACTTC.

This clonotype was recorded a few times. The gene calls are TRBV10-3 and TRBJ2-2, with 7 bases matching TRBD2. Trimming at V came to 3 bases and at J to 1 base, leaving 5 bases not matched to a gene. CDR3 length equals 16 residues. CDR1 and CDR2 (germline): ENHRY, SYGVKD. CDR3 amino acids: CAISERASGNTGELFF. DNA of the CDR3: TGTGCCATCAGTGAAAGGGCTAGCGGGAACACCGGGGAGCTGTTTTTT.